The TCR beta chain under discussion was sequenced for a study of metastatic and nonmetastatic thyroid tumors. Looking at the study overall: Repertoires of blood and of tissue (tumor or nodule) from malignant and benign thyroid patients were compared.

Among the patients, none had received any treatment before thyroid surgery. In the original processing: Construction of a distant-metastasis classifier for papillary thyroid cancer relied on CDR3 differences across clinicopathological groups. TCRdb reprocessed the PCR reads using MiXCR. Clone size and V and J calls follow TCRdb, not the original study. The sample consists of a few thousand clones, roughly 37% of them appearing once. Study outcomes and limitations: The reported finding was significantly higher TCR beta diversity in malignant thyroid tumors relative to benign nodules, in blood and tumor.

This clone came up a few times. Its antigen is undetermined. This receptor was obtained from a female donor with papillary thyroid cancer or a benign thyroid nodule (not recorded which). Some clones in this sample may be carry-over from other donors' samples. The sample comprised adjacent normal tissue.

CDR3 DNA sequence: TGTGCCAGCAGTTTCGACCTCTACGAGCAGTACTTC. Translating it yields CASSFDLYEQYF. The V call is TRBV12-3 or TRBV12-4, the J call TRBJ2-7; the D is unclear. This CDR3 has 12 amino acids. Trimming removed 3 bases at V and 3 bases at J, with 6 bases between.